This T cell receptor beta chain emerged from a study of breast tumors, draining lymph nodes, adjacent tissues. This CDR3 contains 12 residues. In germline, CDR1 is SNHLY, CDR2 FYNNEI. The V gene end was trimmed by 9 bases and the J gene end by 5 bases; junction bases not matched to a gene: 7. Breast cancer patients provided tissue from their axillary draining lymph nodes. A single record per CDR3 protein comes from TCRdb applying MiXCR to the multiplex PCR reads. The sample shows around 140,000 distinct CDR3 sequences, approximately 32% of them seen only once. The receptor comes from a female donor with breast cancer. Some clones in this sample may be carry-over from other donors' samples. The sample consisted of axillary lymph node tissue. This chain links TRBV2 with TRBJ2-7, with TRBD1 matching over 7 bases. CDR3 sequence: CASTTGNHEQYF. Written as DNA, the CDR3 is TGTGCCAGTACGACAGGGAACCACGAGCAGTACTTC.